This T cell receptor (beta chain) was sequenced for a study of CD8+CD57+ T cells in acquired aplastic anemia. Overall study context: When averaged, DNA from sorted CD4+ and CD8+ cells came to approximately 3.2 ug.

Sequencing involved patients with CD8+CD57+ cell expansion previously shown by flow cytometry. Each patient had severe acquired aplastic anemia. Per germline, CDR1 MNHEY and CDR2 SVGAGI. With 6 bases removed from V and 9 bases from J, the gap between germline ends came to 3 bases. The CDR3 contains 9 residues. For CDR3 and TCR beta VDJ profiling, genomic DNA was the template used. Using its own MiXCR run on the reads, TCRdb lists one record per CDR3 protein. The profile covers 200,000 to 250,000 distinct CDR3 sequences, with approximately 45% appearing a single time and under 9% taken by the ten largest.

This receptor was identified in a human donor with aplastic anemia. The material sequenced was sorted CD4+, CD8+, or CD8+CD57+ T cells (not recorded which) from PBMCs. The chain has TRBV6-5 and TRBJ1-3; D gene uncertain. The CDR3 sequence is CASSPTIYF. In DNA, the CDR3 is TGTGCCAGCAGCCCCACCATATATTTT.